One T cell receptor (beta chain) is described in this entry. The data stem from a study of blood T cell repertoires in COVID-19. Study-wide context: From the United States, Italy and Spain came samples of acute and convalescent COVID-19. PBMCs, B-cell-depleted T cells, or T cells were the source of the cDNA or gDNA that made up the material.

In the original processing: Researchers report that nucleated cell counts were estimated from reference gene primer amplification. TCRdb's table, derived via immunoSEQ multiplex PCR, lists solely in-frame clones and lacks some. That table supplies the V and J calls and clone size; D and trimming were determined from the DNA. The sample has some 260,000 clones; approximately 90% are singletons. This CDR3 has 12 amino acids. Looked up from germline, CDR1 is SGHTA and CDR2 is FQGNSA. V shed 5 bases and J shed 5 bases, with 9 bases lying between them. This chain uses TRBV7-2 with TRBJ1-2; D is perhaps TRBD1 (6 bases). This TCR came from a woman aged 40 to 50 who had recovered from COVID-19. Material for sequencing was peripheral blood. The CDR3 bases are TGTGCCAGCAGCGCGGACAGATATGGCTACACCTTC. Its translation is CASSADRYGYTF.